The text below deals with one T cell receptor beta chain. Antigen unknown. The data originate from a study of monozygotic twins with inflammatory bowel disease. Findings and limits, study-wide: Healthy co-twins, by inverse Simpson, had higher TCRbeta diversity than their siblings with IBD.

Collection yielded about 2.5 ml of blood per donor. It was 3,000 to 4,500 ng of total RNA that each TCR library used. The UMIs contained a 6-nucleotide sample barcode. They were added by template switching during cDNA synthesis. TCRdb re-called the 5' RACE reads and catalogs CDR3 proteins one per entry, DNA excluded. This repertoire includes about 150,000 distinct CDR3 sequences. The TCR sequence derives from a human donor with ulcerative colitis or Crohn's disease, or a healthy co-twin of an affected twin (not recorded which). The sequenced sample consisted of blood.

CDR3 residues: CSARALREGTDTQYF. The V call is TRBV20-1, the J call TRBJ2-3; TCRdb's D gene call, TRBD2, goes unchecked for lack of DNA. CDR3 length: 15 residues. The germline gives CDR1 DFQATT, CDR2 SNEGSKA (reference sequence).